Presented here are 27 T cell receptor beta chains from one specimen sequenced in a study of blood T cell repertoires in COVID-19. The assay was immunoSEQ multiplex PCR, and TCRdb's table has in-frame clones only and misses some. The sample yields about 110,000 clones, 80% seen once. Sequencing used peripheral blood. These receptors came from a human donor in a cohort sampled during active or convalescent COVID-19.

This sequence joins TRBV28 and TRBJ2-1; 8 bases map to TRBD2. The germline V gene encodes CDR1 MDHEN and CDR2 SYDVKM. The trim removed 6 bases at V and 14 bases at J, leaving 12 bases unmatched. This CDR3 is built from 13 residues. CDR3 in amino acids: CASRSRGAGVEFF. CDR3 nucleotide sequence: TGTGCCAGCAGATCCAGGGGAGCGGGAGTAGAGTTCTTC. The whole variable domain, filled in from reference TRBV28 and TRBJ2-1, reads DVKVTQSSRYLVKRTGEKVFLECVQDMDHENMFWYRQDPGLGLRLIYFSYDVKMKEKGDIPEGYSVSREKKERFSLILESASTNQTSMYLCASRSRGAGVEFFGPGTRLTVL.

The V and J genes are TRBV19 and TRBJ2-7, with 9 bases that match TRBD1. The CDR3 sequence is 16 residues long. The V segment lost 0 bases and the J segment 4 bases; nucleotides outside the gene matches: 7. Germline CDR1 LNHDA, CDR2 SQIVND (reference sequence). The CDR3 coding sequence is TGTGCCAGTAGTATAGACCGAGGACAGGGGCCATACGAGCAGTACTTC. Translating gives CASSIDRGQGPYEQYF.

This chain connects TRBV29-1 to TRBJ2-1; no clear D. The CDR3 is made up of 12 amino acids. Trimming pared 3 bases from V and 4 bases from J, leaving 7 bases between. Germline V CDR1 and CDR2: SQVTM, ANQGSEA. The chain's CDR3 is CSVDLAYNEQFF. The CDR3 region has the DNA TGCAGCGTTGATCTTGCGTACAATGAGCAGTTCTTC.

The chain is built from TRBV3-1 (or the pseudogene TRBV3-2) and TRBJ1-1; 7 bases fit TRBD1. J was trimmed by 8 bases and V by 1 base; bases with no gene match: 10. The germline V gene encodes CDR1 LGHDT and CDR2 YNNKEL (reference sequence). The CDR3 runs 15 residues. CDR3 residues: CASSQGTKDRVEAFF. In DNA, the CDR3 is TGTGCCAGCAGCCAAGGCACAAAAGACAGGGTGGAAGCTTTCTTT.

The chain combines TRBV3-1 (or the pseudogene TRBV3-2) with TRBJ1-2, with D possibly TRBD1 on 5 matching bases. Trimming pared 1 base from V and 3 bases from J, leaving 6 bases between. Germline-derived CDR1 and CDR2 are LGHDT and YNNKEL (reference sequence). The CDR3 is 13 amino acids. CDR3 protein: CASSQGRDYGYTF. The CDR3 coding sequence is TGTGCCAGCAGCCAAGGCAGGGACTATGGCTACACCTTC.

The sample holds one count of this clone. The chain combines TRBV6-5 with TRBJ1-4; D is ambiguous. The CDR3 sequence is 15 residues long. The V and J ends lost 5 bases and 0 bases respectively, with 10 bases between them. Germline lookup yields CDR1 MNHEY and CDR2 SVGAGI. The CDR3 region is CASSKRRATNEKLFF. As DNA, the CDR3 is TGTGCCAGCAGTAAGCGTAGAGCAACTAATGAAAAACTGTTTTTT.

This CDR3 reads CASTSGREYNEQFF. Written as DNA, the CDR3 is TGTGCCAGCACTAGCGGGAGGGAATACAATGAGCAGTTCTTC. The chain employs TRBV18 and TRBJ2-1, with 13 bases that match TRBD2. CDR1 and CDR2 from the germline V gene are KGHSH and LQKENI. After removal of 8 bases from V and 4 bases from J, the junction contained 2 bases not matched to a gene. The CDR3 totals 14 residues.

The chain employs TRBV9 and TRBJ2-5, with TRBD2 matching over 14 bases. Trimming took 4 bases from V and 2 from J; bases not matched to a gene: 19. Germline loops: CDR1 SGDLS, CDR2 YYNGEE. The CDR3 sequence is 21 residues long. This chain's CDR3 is CASSLRPKGTSGSPRQETQYF. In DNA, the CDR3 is TGTGCCAGCAGCTTACGTCCGAAAGGGACTAGCGGGAGCCCCCGACAAGAGACCCAGTACTTC.

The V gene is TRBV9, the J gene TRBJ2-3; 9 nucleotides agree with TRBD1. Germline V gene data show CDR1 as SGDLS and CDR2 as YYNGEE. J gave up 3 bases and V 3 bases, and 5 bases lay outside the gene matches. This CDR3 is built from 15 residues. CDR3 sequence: CASSARGQGTDTQYF. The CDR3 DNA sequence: TGTGCCAGCAGCGCTCGAGGACAGGGGACAGATACGCAGTATTTT.

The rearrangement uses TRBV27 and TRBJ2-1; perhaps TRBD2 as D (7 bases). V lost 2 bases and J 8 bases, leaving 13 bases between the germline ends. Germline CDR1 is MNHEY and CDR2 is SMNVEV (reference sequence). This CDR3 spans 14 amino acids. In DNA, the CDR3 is TGTGCCAGCAGTTTACGCCGGGGGGCAGATGAGCAGTTCTTC. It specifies CASSLRRGADEQFF.

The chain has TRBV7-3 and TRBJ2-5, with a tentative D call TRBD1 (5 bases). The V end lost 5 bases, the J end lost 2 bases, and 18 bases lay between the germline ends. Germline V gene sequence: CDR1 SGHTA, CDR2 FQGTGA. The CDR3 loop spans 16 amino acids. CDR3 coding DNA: TGTGCCAGCAGCCCACAGGCCAGGGCGAAACAAGAGACCCAGTACTTC. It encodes CASSPQARAKQETQYF.

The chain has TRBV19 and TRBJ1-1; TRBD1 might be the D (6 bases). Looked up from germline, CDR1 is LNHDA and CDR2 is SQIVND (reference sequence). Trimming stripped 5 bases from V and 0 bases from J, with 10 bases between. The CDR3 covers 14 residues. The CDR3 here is CASSQTGMNTEAFF. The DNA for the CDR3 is TGTGCCAGTAGTCAGACAGGAATGAACACTGAAGCTTTCTTT. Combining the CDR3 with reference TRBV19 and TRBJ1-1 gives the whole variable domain DGGITQSPKYLFRKEGQNVTLSCEQNLNHDAMYWYRQDPGQGLRLIYYSQIVNDFQKGDIAEGYSVSREKKESFPLTVTSAQKNPTAFYLCASSQTGMNTEAFFGQGTRLTVV.

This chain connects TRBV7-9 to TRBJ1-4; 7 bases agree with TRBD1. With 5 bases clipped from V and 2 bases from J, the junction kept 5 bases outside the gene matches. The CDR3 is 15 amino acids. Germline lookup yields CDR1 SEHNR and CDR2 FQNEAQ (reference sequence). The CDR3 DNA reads TGTGCCAGCAGCCAGACCAGGGGGACTAATGAAAAACTGTTTTTT. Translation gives CASSQTRGTNEKLFF. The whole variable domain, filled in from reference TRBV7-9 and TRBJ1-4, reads DTGVSQNPRHKITKRGQNVTFRCDPISEHNRLYWYRQTLGQGPEFLTYFQNEAQLEKSRLLSDRFSAERPKGSFSTLEIQRTEQGDSAMYLCASSQTRGTNEKLFFGSGTQLSVL.

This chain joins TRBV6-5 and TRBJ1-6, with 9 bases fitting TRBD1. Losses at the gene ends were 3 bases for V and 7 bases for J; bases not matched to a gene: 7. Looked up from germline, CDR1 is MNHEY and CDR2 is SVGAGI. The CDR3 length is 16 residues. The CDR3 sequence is CASSYYRQGVNSPLHF. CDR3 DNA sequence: TGTGCCAGCAGTTATTACCGACAGGGGGTAAATTCACCCCTCCACTTT.

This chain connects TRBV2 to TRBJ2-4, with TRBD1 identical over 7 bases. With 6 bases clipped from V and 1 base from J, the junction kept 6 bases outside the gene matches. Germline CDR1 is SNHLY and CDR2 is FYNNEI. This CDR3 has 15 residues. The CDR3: CASRGTGVAKNIQYF. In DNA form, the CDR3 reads TGTGCCAGCAGGGGAACAGGGGTTGCCAAAAACATTCAGTACTTC.

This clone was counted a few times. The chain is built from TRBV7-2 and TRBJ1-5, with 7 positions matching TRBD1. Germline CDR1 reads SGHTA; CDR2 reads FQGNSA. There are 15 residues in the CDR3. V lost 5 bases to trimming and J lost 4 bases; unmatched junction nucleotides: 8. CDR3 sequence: CASSPRSGGNQPQHF. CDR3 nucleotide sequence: TGTGCCAGCAGCCCTAGATCAGGGGGAAATCAGCCCCAGCATTTT. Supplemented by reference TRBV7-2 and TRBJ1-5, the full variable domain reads GAGVSQSPSNKVTEKGKDVELRCDPISGHTALYWYRQSLGQGLEFLIYFQGNSAPDKSGLPSDRFSAERTGGSVSTLTIQRTQQEDSAVYLCASSPRSGGNQPQHFGDGTRLSIL.

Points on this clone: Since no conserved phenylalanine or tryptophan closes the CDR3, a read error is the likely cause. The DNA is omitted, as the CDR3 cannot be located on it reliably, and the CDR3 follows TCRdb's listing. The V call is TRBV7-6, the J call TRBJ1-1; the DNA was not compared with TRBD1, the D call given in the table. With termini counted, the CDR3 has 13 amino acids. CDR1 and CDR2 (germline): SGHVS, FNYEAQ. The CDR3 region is CASSLGTGKVDGG.

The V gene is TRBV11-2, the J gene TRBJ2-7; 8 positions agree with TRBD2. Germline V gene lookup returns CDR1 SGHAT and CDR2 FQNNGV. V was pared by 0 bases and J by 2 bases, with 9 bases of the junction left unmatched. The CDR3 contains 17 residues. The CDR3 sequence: CASSLDSRGGETYEQYF. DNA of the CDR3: TGTGCCAGCAGCTTAGATTCCCGGGGGGGCGAGACCTACGAGCAGTACTTC.

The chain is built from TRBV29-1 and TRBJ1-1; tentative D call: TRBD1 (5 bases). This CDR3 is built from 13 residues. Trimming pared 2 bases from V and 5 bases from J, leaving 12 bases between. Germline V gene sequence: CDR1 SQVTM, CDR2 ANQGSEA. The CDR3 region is CSVEFSGGTEAFF. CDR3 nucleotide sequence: TGCAGCGTTGAATTTTCGGGGGGGACTGAAGCTTTCTTT. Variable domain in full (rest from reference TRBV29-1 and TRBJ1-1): SAVISQKPSRDICQRGTSLTIQCQVDSQVTMMFWYRQQPGQSLTLIATANQGSEATYESGFVIDKFPISRPNLTFSTLTVSNMSPEDSSIYLCSVEFSGGTEAFFGQGTRLTVV.

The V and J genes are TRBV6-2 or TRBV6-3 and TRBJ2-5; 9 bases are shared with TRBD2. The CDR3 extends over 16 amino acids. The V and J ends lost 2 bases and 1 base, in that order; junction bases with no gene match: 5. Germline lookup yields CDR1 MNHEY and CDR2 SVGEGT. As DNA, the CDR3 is TGTGCCAGCAGTTACCTGGTAGCGGGAGCCCAAGAGACCCAGTACTTC. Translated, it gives CASSYLVAGAQETQYF.

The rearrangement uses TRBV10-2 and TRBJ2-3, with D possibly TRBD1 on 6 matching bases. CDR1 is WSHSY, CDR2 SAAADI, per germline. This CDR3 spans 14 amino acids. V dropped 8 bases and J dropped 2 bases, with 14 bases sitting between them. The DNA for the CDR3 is TGCGCCAGCGAGAAGGACAGCCTCACAGATACGCAGTATTTT. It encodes CASEKDSLTDTQYF.

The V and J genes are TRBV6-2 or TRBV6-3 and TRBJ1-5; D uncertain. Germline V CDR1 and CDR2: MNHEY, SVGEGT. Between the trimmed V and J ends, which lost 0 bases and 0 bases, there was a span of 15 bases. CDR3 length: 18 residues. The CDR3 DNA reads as TGTGCCAGCAGTTACTCGAGGGAGGGATTTTTTAGCAATCAGCCCCAGCATTTT. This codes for CASSYSREGFFSNQPQHF.

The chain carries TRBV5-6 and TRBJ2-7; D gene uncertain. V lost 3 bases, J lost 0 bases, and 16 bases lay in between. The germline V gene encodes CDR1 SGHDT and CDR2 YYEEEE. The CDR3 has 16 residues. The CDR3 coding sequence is TGTGCCAGCAGCTCCTTAGAACTTCATAGCTCCTACGAGCAGTACTTC. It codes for CASSSLELHSSYEQYF.

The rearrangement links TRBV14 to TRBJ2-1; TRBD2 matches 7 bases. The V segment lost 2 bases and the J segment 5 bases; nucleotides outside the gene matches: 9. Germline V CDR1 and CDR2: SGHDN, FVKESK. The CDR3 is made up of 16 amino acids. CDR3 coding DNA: TGTGCCAGCAGCCAATTCGGGGGGTTTAGGGACAATGAGCAGTTCTTC. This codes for CASSQFGGFRDNEQFF.

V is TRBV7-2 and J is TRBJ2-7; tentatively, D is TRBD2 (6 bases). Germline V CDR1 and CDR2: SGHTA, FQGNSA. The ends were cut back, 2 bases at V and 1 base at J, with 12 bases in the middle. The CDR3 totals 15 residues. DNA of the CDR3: TGTGCCAGCAGCTTATACCGGGACTCGTCCTACGAGCAGTACTTC. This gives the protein CASSLYRDSSYEQYF.

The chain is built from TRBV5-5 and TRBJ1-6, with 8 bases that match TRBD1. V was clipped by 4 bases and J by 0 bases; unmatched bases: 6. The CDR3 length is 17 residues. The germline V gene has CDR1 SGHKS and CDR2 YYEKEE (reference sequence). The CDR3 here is CASSIRDRSSYNSPLHF. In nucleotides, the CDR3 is TGTGCCAGCAGCATCCGGGACAGGAGCTCCTATAATTCACCCCTCCACTTT.

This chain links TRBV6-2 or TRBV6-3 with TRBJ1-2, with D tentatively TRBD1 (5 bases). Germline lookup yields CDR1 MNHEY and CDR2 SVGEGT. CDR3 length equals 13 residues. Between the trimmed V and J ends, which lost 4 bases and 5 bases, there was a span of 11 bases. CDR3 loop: CASSSTGLYGYTF. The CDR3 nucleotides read TGTGCCAGCAGTTCTACAGGACTATATGGCTACACCTTC.